The clone carrying this T cell receptor (beta chain) was detected only a few times. These data belong to a study of regulatory T cells in long-lasting Graves disease. Time point noted: newly diagnosed GD, antithyroid drugs for less than 3 months. The TCR library used RNA extracted from PBMCs. The patients were enrolled through endocrinology in Xi'an, China. With iRepertoire HTBI primers and Arm-PCR of CDR3 regions, TCR beta libraries were built. Each CDR3 protein gets one entry after TCRdb re-called the multiplex PCR reads with MiXCR. The sample carries about 560,000 distinct CDR3 sequences, approximately 16% recorded once. CDR1 and CDR2 from the germline V gene are SGHRS and YFSETQ. The V gene end was trimmed by 0 bases and the J gene end by 5 bases; junction bases not matched to a gene: 6. This CDR3 comprises 15 residues. The same data also went into a second study, on T cells in Graves' hyperthyroidism and ophthalmopathy. Per that study: For Graves' hyperthyroidism to be stable, ophthalmopathy could not progress within 18 months. Most expanded thyroid clonotypes above 0.001 also appeared in blood.

This receptor was identified in a man between 18 and 29 years old with Graves disease. The V gene is TRBV5-1, the J gene TRBJ2-7; 9 bases are a match to TRBD1. This sample comprised peripheral blood mononuclear cells (PBMCs), obtained at new diagnosis, from a patient treated with antithyroid drugs. CDR3 protein: CASSLAGGQGNEQYF. The CDR3 DNA reads TGCGCCAGCAGCTTGGCCGGGGGACAGGGAAACGAGCAGTACTTC.